The subject of this entry is one T cell receptor (beta chain). The data were taken from a study of blood T cell repertoires in COVID-19. Study background: Samples came from the United States, Italy and Spain, spanning acute and convalescent COVID-19. T cells, B-cell-depleted T cells, or PBMCs provided the cDNA or gDNA that served as material.

Source study methods: Reference gene primer amplification yielded estimated nucleated cell counts. Using immunoSEQ multiplex PCR, the repertoire was profiled, and TCRdb retains in-frame clones only, with some absent. D and trimming come from the DNA, and the V and J calls and clone size come from that table. The data contain approximately 390,000 clones, around 87% of them seen just once; the ten biggest clones take up roughly 2%. Germline V CDR1 and CDR2: SGHDT, YYEEEE. The CDR3 is 15 residues long. Trimming stripped 4 bases from V and 3 bases from J, with 17 bases between. The clonotype originates from a woman aged 55-70 years with COVID-19, enrolled during active disease. The sequenced sample was peripheral blood. The chain employs TRBV5-6 and TRBJ2-7; TRBD2 might be the D (5 bases). In DNA form, the CDR3 reads TGTGCCAGCAGCCCTACCGGGATTAAAAACTACGAGCAGTACTTC. It translates to CASSPTGIKNYEQYF.